Shown below are 24 T cell receptor beta chains from a single sample sequenced in a study of T cell changes during pregnancy in multiple sclerosis. The protocol was immunoSEQ multiplex PCR, while the TCRdb copy is restricted to in-frame clones and leaves out a portion. This table has about 47,000 clones, 80% to 90% appearing once. Material: peripheral blood, obtained in the first trimester of pregnancy. Receptor source: a female donor with multiple sclerosis, enrolled in a pregnancy study.

The chain has TRBV11-2 and TRBJ2-7, with 7 positions matching TRBD1. Trimming took 5 bases from V and 2 from J; bases not matched to a gene: 9. Germline-derived CDR1 and CDR2 are SGHAT and FQNNGV. This CDR3 is 15 amino acids long. CDR3 in DNA: TGTGCCAGCAGCATTACGACAGGGACCCCCTACGAGCAGTACTTC. This translates into CASSITTGTPYEQYF.

The chain carries TRBV10-3 and TRBJ2-5, with 8 bases identical to TRBD2. Germline V lookup: CDR1 ENHRY, CDR2 SYGVKD. The J segment lost 5 bases and the V segment lost 7 bases, leaving 9 bases of the junction unmatched. The CDR3 totals 14 residues. The CDR3 reads CAITRGGPTETQYF. Here the CDR3 DNA reads TGTGCCATCACCCGGGGGGGCCCAACCGAGACCCAGTACTTC.

This clone was picked up one time. This chain connects TRBV7-6 to TRBJ1-5; D gene ambiguous. Germline V gene data show CDR1 as SGHVS and CDR2 as FNYEAQ. The CDR3 is 14 amino acids. With 4 bases removed from V and 2 bases from J, the gap between germline ends came to 9 bases. CDR3 DNA: TGTGCCAGCAGCTCTATCCGTGGCAATCAGCCCCAGCATTTT. This sequence encodes CASSSIRGNQPQHF.

The chain recombines TRBV5-5 with TRBJ2-2; 10 bases map to TRBD1. There are 15 residues in the CDR3. Germline lookup yields CDR1 SGHKS and CDR2 YYEKEE (reference sequence). J gave up 4 bases and V 4 bases, and 4 bases lay outside the gene matches. DNA for the CDR3: TGTGCCAGCAGCATGACAGGGGGCCTCACCGGGGAGCTGTTTTTT. This sequence encodes CASSMTGGLTGELFF.

The chain couples TRBV12-1 to TRBJ2-7; no check of the table's D call, TRBD1, against the DNA was made. TRBV12-1 is recorded as a pseudogene. This CDR3 contains 18 residues. In nucleotides, the CDR3 is TGTGCCAGCAGCTTTGCGGGCCGCTTTCCCCCTACCGCCTACGAGCAGTACTTC. Protein product: CASSFAGRFPPTAYEQYF.

The chain links TRBV7-9 to TRBJ2-5; the match to TRBD2 covers 10 bases. After removal of 5 bases from V and 5 bases from J, the junction contained 11 bases not matched to a gene. The germline V gene encodes CDR1 SEHNR and CDR2 FQNEAQ (reference sequence). This CDR3 has 16 residues. The CDR3 loop is CASSPWASGGTETQYF. CDR3 nucleotide sequence: TGTGCCAGCAGCCCCTGGGCTAGCGGGGGTACGGAGACCCAGTACTTC.

The table lists this clone with a count of one. This chain joins TRBV5-6 and TRBJ1-1; perhaps TRBD1 as D (5 bases). The CDR3 length is 14 residues. Trimming removed 0 bases at V and 10 bases at J, with 16 bases between. CDR1 and CDR2 from the germline V gene are SGHDT and YYEEEE. The CDR3 sequence: CASSLGNGARVAFF. As DNA, the CDR3 is TGTGCCAGCAGCTTGGGGAATGGGGCTAGGGTAGCTTTCTTT.

The genes are TRBV5-1 and TRBJ2-2; 9 nucleotides match TRBD1. CDR1 SGHRS and CDR2 YFSETQ come from the germline V gene. V lost 4 bases to trimming and J lost 6 bases; unmatched junction nucleotides: 10. The CDR3 runs 16 residues. The CDR3 sequence is CASSRQDRGAPGELFF. The CDR3 DNA reads TGCGCCAGCAGCCGCCAGGACAGGGGCGCGCCCGGGGAGCTGTTTTTT.

In this sample, this clone turned up a few times. The V and J genes are TRBV6-1 and TRBJ2-2; a weak D match, TRBD2 (6 bases). Trimming took 6 bases from V and 1 from J, leaving 12 bases between them. Germline V CDR1 and CDR2: MNHNS, SASEGT. The CDR3 totals 15 residues. The chain's CDR3 is CASSRAGRNTGELFF. For the CDR3, the DNA is TGTGCCAGCAGCAGGGCGGGGAGGAACACCGGGGAGCTGTTTTTT.

The rearrangement joins TRBV2 to TRBJ2-1; tentatively, D is TRBD1 (5 bases). CDR1 is SNHLY and CDR2 is FYNNEI in the germline V gene. The length of the CDR3 is 14 residues. Deletions cut 6 bases from V and 6 bases from J, with 15 bases between. This CDR3 reads CASSRVSLLNEQFF. The CDR3 DNA follows: TGTGCCAGCAGCAGGGTTAGTCTGCTCAATGAGCAGTTCTTC.

The genes are TRBV7-6 and TRBJ1-2; D possibly corresponds to TRBD1 (5 bases). Germline assignment: CDR1 SGHVS and CDR2 FNYEAQ. There are 12 residues in the CDR3. V gave up 6 bases and J gave up 8 bases, with 13 bases separating them. CDR3 sequence reads: CASRSGERGYTF. The CDR3, as DNA: TGTGCCAGCAGGTCGGGGGAGAGAGGCTACACCTTC.

The CDR3 loop is CASSQNRGEQFF. Here the CDR3 DNA reads TGTGCCAGCAGTCAAAACAGGGGTGAGCAGTTCTTC. This chain uses TRBV7-2 with TRBJ2-1; 7 bases are shared with TRBD1. J was trimmed by 9 bases and V by 6 bases; bases with no gene match: 5. The CDR3 consists of 12 residues. Germline CDR1 is SGHTA and CDR2 is FQGNSA.

J is TRBJ2-5 and V is TRBV7-9, with 11 bases matching TRBD1. The trim removed 4 bases at V and 4 bases at J, leaving 5 bases unmatched. The CDR3 consists of 15 residues. Germline CDR1 is SEHNR and CDR2 is FQNEAQ (reference sequence). CDR3 DNA: TGTGCCAGCAGCTGGGGGACAGGGGGTAGAGAGACCCAGTACTTC. Amino acid sequence: CASSWGTGGRETQYF.

V gene TRBV7-8 combines with J gene TRBJ1-5; D is possibly TRBD1 (5 bases). The CDR3 has 15 residues. Trimming pared 3 bases from V and 2 bases from J, leaving 11 bases between. Germline V gene lookup returns CDR1 SGHVS and CDR2 FQNEAQ. CDR3 sequence reads: CASSLIREGNQPQHF. In DNA form, the CDR3 reads TGTGCCAGCAGCTTGATCAGGGAAGGCAATCAGCCCCAGCATTTT.

Note on this clone: At one of its ends the junction is not consistent with the germline gene, which may arise from a read error. The chain links TRBV7-2 to TRBJ2-7; D might be TRBD1 (6 bases). This CDR3 spans 13 amino acids. Germline loops: CDR1 SGHTA, CDR2 FQGNSA. The CDR3 protein is CASSLQGSSEQYF. In DNA form, the CDR3 reads TGTGCCAGCAGCCTCCAGGGGTCCTCCGAGCAGTACTTC.

The chain is built from TRBV6-1 and TRBJ2-3; TRBD2 matches at 14 bases. The CDR3 totals 16 residues. Per germline, CDR1 MNHNS and CDR2 SASEGT. V dropped 4 bases and J dropped 4; count of bases not matched to a gene: 4. The CDR3 loop reads CASSVTSGGGSDTQYF. The CDR3, as DNA: TGTGCCAGCAGTGTGACTAGCGGGGGGGGTTCAGATACGCAGTATTTT.

The genes are TRBV5-1 and TRBJ2-2; the D gene is possibly TRBD2 (6 bases). The CDR3 spans 17 residues. CDR1 SGHRS and CDR2 YFSETQ come from the germline V gene. V lost 0 bases, J lost 3 bases, and 15 bases lay in between. CDR3 nucleotide sequence: TGCGCCAGCAGCTTGGAACTTGAGGGGACTTACACCGGGGAGCTGTTTTTT. Its translation is CASSLELEGTYTGELFF.

The genes are TRBV9 and TRBJ2-1; 7 positions match TRBD1. V gave up 0 bases and J gave up 7 bases; unmatched junction bases: 7. This CDR3 has 15 amino acids. The V gene's germline CDR1 is SGDLS and CDR2 YYNGEE. The CDR3 DNA is TGTGCCAGCAGCGTAGACAGGGGTGTGGGGAATGAGCAGTTCTTC. This sequence encodes CASSVDRGVGNEQFF.

V usage is TRBV6-6 and J usage is TRBJ2-3; D is possibly TRBD2 (5 bases). The germline gives CDR1 MNHNY, CDR2 SVGAGI (reference sequence). This CDR3 spans 13 amino acids. V was pared by 7 bases and J by 4 bases, with 12 bases between. DNA for the CDR3: TGTGCCAGCAATCCGACGGAGGCAGATACGCAGTATTTT. This sequence encodes CASNPTEADTQYF.

The genes are TRBV9 and TRBJ2-1; possibly TRBD2 for D (5 bases). The V end was cut by 0 bases, the J end by 15 bases, with 19 bases between. The germline V gene has CDR1 SGDLS and CDR2 YYNGEE. The CDR3 consists of 14 residues. CDR3 in DNA: TGTGCCAGCAGCGTAGACCCAACGGGGTCGTTGAGGTTCTTC. It is translated as CASSVDPTGSLRFF.

The chain is built from TRBV25-1 and TRBJ2-7, with D perhaps matching TRBD1 (6 bases). Germline V gene lookup returns CDR1 MGHDK and CDR2 SYGVNS. This CDR3 region has 14 residues. Between the trimmed V and J ends, which lost 3 bases and 5 bases, there was a span of 14 bases. In DNA form, the CDR3 reads TGTGCCAGCAGTGATTCCGGGACAACCGACGAGCAGTACTTC. Encoded protein: CASSDSGTTDEQYF.

This rearrangement joins TRBV10-3 to TRBJ1-1; D perhaps matches TRBD1 (5 bases). Trimming left V 8 bases short and J 11 bases short, with 15 bases between. The CDR3 covers 11 residues. Looked up from germline, CDR1 is ENHRY and CDR2 is SYGVKD. The CDR3 reads CAIGQGWYAFF. The CDR3 DNA follows: TGTGCCATCGGCCAGGGATGGTACGCTTTCTTT.

This clone was recorded once. The chain recombines TRBV28 with TRBJ2-5, with D possibly being TRBD1 (5 bases). Germline loops: CDR1 MDHEN, CDR2 SYDVKM. Deletions cut 8 bases from V and 5 bases from J, with 12 bases between. The CDR3 runs to 12 residues. CDR3 residues: CASLTPGETQYF. The CDR3 DNA follows: TGTGCCAGCTTAACACCAGGGGAGACCCAGTACTTC.

The rearrangement uses TRBV7-2 and TRBJ1-4; 8 bases are a match to TRBD1. CDR3 length equals 15 residues. The germline CDR1 and CDR2 sequences are SGHTA and FQGNSA. Trimming at V came to 1 base and at J to 5 bases, leaving 3 bases not matched to a gene. DNA of the CDR3: TGTGCCAGCAGCTTAGATTCAGGGGGCAATGAAAAACTGTTTTTT. It yields the protein CASSLDSGGNEKLFF.